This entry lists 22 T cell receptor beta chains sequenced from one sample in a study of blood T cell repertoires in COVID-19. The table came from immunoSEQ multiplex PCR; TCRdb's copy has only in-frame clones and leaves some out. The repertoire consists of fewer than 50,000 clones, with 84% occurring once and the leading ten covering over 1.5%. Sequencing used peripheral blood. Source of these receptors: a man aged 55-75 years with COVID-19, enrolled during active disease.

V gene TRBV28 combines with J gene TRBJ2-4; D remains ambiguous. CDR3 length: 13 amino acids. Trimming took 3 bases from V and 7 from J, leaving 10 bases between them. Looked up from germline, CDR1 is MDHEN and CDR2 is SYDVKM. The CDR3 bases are TGTGCCAGCAGTTTTACAGTGTCGAACATTCAGTACTTC. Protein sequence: CASSFTVSNIQYF.

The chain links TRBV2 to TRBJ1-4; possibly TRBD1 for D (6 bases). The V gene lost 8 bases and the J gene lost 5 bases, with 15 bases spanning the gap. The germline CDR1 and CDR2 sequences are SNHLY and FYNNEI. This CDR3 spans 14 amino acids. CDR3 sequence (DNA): TGTGCCAGCGGGAAAGACAGGTCGAATGAAAAACTGTTTTTT. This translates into CASGKDRSNEKLFF.

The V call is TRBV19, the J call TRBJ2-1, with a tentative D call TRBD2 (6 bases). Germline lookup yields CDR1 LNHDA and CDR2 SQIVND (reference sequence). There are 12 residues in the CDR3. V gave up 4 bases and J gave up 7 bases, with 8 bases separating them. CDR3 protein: CASSTRENEQFF. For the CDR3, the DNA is TGTGCCAGTAGTACCCGGGAGAATGAGCAGTTCTTC.

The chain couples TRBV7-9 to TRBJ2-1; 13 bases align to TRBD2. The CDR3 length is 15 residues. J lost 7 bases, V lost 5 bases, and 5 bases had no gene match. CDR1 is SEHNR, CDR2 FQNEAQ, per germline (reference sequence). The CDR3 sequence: CASSLLAGGPNEQFF. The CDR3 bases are TGTGCCAGCAGCCTACTAGCGGGAGGGCCTAATGAGCAGTTCTTC.

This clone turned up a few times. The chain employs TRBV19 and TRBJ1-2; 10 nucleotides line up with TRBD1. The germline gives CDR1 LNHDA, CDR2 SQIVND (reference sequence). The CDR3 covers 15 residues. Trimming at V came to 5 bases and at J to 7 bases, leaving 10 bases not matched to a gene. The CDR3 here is CASSPTRTGGSGYTF. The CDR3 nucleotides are TGTGCCAGTAGTCCAACCCGGACAGGGGGAAGTGGCTACACCTTC.

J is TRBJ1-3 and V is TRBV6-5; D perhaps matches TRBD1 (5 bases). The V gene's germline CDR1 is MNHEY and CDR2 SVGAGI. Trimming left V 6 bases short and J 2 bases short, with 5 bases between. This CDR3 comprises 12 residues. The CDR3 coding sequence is TGTGCCAGCAGGGACACTGGAAACACCATATATTTT. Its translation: CASRDTGNTIYF.

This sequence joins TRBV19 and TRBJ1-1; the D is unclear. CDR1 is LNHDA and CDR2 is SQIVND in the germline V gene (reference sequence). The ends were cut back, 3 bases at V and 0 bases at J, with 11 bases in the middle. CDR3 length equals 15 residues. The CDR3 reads CASSMIPGMNTEAFF. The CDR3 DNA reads TGTGCCAGTAGTATGATTCCGGGGATGAACACTGAAGCTTTCTTT. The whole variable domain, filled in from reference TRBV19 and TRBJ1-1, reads DGGITQSPKYLFRKEGQNVTLSCEQNLNHDAMYWYRQDPGQGLRLIYYSQIVNDFQKGDIAEGYSVSREKKESFPLTVTSAQKNPTAFYLCASSMIPGMNTEAFFGQGTRLTVV.

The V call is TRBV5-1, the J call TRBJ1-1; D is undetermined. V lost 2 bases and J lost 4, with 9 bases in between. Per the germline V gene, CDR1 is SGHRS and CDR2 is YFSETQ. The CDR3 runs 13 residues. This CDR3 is CASSFEGLTEAFF. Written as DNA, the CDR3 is TGCGCCAGCAGCTTTGAAGGACTCACTGAAGCTTTCTTT.

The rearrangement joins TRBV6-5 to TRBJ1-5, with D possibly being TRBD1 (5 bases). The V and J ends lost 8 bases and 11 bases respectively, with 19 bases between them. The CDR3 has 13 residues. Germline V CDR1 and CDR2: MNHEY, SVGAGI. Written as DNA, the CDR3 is TGTGCCAGCCGCGGGAGCCTCCGGGGGGCCCAGCATTTT. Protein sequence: CASRGSLRGAQHF.

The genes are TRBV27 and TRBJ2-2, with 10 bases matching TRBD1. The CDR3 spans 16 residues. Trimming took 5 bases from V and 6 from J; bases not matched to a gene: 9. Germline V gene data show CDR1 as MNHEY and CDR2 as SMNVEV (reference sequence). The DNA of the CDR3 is TGTGCCAGCAGTATACGTCCCGGGACAGGGGCCGGGGAGCTGTTTTTT. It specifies CASSIRPGTGAGELFF.

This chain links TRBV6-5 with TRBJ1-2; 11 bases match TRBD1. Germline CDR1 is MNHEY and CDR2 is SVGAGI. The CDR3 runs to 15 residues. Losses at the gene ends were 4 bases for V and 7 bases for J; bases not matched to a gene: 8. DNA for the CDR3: TGTGCCAGCAGTTCGGACAGGGGGCTAGGGGGTGGCTACACCTTC. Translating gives CASSSDRGLGGGYTF.

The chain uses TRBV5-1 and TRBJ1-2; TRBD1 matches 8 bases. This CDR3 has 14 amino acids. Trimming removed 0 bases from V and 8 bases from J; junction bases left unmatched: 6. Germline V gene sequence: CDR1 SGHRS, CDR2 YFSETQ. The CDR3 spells CASSLGQGAGGYTF. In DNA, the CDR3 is TGCGCCAGCAGCTTGGGGCAGGGGGCGGGCGGCTACACCTTC.

The CDR3 region has the DNA TGTGCCAGCAGCTTTAGCAGGGGATTGGGCACTGAAGCTTTCTTT. This codes for CASSFSRGLGTEAFF. V gene TRBV11-2 combines with J gene TRBJ1-1, with D possibly being TRBD1 (6 bases). Germline CDR1 SGHAT, CDR2 FQNNGV. CDR3 length equals 15 residues. Trimming shortened V by 3 bases and J by 4 bases, and 15 bases separated the two germline ends.

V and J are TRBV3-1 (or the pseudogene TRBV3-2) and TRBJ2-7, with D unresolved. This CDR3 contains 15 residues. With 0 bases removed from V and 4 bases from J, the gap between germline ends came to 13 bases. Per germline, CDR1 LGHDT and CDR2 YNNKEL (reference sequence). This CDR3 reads CASSQDFTPGYEQYF. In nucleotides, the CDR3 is TGTGCCAGCAGCCAAGACTTTACCCCAGGTTACGAGCAGTACTTC.

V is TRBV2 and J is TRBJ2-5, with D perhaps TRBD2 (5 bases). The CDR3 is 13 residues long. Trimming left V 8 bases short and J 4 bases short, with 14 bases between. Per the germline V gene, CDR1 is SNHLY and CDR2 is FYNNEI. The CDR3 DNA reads TGTGCCAGCCACGTGGGGAGCCGAGAGACCCAGTACTTC. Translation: CASHVGSRETQYF.

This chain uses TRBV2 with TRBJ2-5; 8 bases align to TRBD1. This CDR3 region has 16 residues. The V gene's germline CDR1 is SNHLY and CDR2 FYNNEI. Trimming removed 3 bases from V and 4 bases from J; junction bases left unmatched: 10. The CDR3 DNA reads TGTGCCAGCAGTGAGATCCTATCACAGGGGGGAGAGACCCAGTACTTC. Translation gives CASSEILSQGGETQYF.

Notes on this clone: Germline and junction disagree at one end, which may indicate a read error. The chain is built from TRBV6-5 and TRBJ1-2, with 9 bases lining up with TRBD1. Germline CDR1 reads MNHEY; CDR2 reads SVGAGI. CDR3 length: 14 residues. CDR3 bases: TGTGCCAGCAGATACTTTACAGGGGGCGATGGCTACACCTTC. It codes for CASRYFTGGDGYTF.

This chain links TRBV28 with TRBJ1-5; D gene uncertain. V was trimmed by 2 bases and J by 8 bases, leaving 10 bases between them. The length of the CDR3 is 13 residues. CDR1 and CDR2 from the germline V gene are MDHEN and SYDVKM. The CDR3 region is CASSLRDSKPQHF. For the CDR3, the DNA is TGTGCCAGCAGTTTACGGGATTCTAAGCCCCAGCATTTT.

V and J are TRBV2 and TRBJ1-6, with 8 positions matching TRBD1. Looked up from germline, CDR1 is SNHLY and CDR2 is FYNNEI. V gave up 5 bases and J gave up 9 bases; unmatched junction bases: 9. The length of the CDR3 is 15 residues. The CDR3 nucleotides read TGTGCCAGCAGTAACTCTCGGACAGGGTCTTCACCCCTCCACTTT. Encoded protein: CASSNSRTGSSPLHF.

The CDR3 sequence: CASSQSYRGISGYTF. The CDR3 coding sequence is TGTGCCAGCAGCCAGTCCTACAGGGGAATCAGTGGCTACACCTTC. The chain carries TRBV3-1 (or the pseudogene TRBV3-2) and TRBJ1-2, with 7 bases fitting TRBD1. CDR3 length: 15 amino acids. Trimming took 3 bases from V and 7 from J; bases not matched to a gene: 11. Germline V gene sequence: CDR1 LGHDT, CDR2 YNNKEL (reference sequence).

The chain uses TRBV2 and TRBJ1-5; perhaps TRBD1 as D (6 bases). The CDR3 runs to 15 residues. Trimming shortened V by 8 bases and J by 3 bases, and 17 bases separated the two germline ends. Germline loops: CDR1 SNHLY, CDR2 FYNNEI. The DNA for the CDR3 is TGTGCCAGCGCTTCAGCGTCAGGGGCCAATCAGCCCCAGCATTTT. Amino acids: CASASASGANQPQHF.

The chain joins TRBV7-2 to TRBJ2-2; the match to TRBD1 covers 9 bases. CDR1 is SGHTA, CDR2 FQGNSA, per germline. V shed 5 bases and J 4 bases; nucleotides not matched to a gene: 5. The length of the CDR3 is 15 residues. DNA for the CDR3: TGTGCCAGCAGCCCACAGGGGGCGGTCACCGGGGAGCTGTTTTTT. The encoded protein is CASSPQGAVTGELFF.